This T cell receptor (beta chain) came from a study of T cell changes during pregnancy in multiple sclerosis. Germline CDR1 is MDHEN and CDR2 is SYDVKM. With 6 bases removed from V and 9 bases from J, the gap between germline ends came to 17 bases. The CDR3 consists of 13 residues. Some clones are missing from TCRdb's copy, which holds only in-frame ones; the method was immunoSEQ multiplex PCR. This table holds around 80,000 clones, around 92% found once. The V call is TRBV28, the J call TRBJ1-2; D might be TRBD1 (6 bases). The source of this sequence is a female donor with multiple sclerosis, enrolled in a pregnancy study. This sample comprised peripheral blood, obtained before pregnancy. The CDR3 reads CASSLTGLKRYTF. The CDR3 DNA reads TGTGCCAGCAGCCTGACAGGCTTAAAACGCTACACCTTC.